This T cell receptor (beta chain) was captured in a study of identifying expanded T cells in peripheral blood (dated by TCRdb to the late 2010s). Study-wide context: Technical replicates were generated by sequencing separate aliquots of the same genomic DNA pool, with four replicates compared pairwise.

No immune events such as infections were documented for the healthy donors during the collection period. Blood repertoires from healthy donors were used as a training cohort for calibrating time-dependent variance in a beta-binomial model of differential abundance of T-cell clones. There were roughly ten healthy donors in the training cohort, of whom 3 were female and 7 were male. Donor ages ranged from about 29 to 65 years, with an average of about 41 years. Obtained from a commercial supplier, whole blood was collected from each healthy donor at three time points set around 13 days apart. For immunosequencing, genomic DNA was extracted from unsorted whole blood. Points on this clone: Its antigen target is currently unknown. No base quality information exists; no much larger clone differs at one position.

The immunoSEQ Assay, which relies on bias-controlled multiplex PCR amplification of genomic DNA, was used to profile TCRbeta CDR3 regions. As for how the authors treated the data: The absolute abundance of each unique TCRbeta CDR3 region was quantified after sequences were collapsed and filtered. Differential abundance was tested with a binomial (Fisher-equivalent) model and with a beta-binomial model adding time-dependent variance fitted from healthy donors. Any clone with fewer than 5 combined templates was excluded, and a clone was called differentially abundant if its Benjamini-Hochberg FDR was below 0.01. Using the form v = (b*log(k)+a)^2, the beta-binomial variance was modeled as a function of the total template count across the two samples. TCRdb limited this immuneACCESS table to in-frame rearrangements with V and J called. A share of clones is missing; checked studies link under half to unresolved V genes, and the rest is unexplained. D and trimming were read from the DNA, whereas the V and J calls and clone size are those reported in that table. The sample contains 85,000 to 100,000 clones, around 88% of them found a single time. The ten largest clones capture over 3% of the sample.

Overall results and qualifications from the work: The authors expected biological variance in healthy repertoires might increase further over much longer intervals such as months to years. Across all healthy-donor time intervals, the beta-binomial model significantly cut both the number of clones called differentially abundant and the false-positive rate. The binomial model flagged approximately 1.2 differentially abundant clones between technical replicates but around 15 over two weeks and approximately 18 over around four weeks. In all healthy donors, the variance in clone template counts between samples taken roughly 14 days apart rose significantly as total template count increased.

CDR1 is given as MNHEY and CDR2 as SVGAGI, both from the germline V gene. V lost 10 bases and J lost 5 bases, and the count of bases not matched to a germline gene is 4. The CDR3, cysteine through phenylalanine, is 13 amino acids long. CDR3 DNA is the only sequence kept; it has 39 bases, read in frame from the first base. The chain is assembled from TRBV6-5 and TRBJ2-2, and 10 junction bases match TRBD1. The TCR sequence derives from a person aged 18-70 years in good health. What was sequenced was blood. For the CDR3, the sequence is CATGTGETGELFF. The DNA sequence reads TGTGCCACCGGGACAGGGGAGACCGGGGAGCTGTTTTTT.